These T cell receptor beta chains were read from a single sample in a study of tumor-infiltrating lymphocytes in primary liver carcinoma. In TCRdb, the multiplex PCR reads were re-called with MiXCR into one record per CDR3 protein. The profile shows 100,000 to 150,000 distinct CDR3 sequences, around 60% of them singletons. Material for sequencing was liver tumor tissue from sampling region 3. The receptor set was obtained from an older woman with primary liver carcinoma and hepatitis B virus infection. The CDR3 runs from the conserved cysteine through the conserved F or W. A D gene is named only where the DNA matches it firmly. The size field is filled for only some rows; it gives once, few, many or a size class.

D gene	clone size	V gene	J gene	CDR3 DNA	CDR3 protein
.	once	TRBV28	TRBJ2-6	TGTGTCAGCACCAGTGGGGGTGGAGGCTCTGGGGCCAACGTCCTGACTTTC	CVSTSGGGGSGANVLTF
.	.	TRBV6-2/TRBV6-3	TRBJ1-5	TGTGCCAGTGGTACCACCGAGCGGGGGAGCAATCAGCCCCAGCATTTT	CASGTTERGSNQPQHF
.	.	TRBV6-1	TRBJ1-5	TGTGCCAGCAGCAGGACAAATGGCAATCAGCCCCAGCATTTT	CASSRTNGNQPQHF
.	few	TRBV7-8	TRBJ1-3	TGTGTCAGCAGCTTCCGACCTATAGACAGCCTCTCTGGAAACACCATATATTTT	CVSSFRPIDSLSGNTIYF
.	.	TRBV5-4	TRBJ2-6	.	CASSLVGGGISGANVMTF
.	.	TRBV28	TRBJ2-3	TGTGTCAGCCTCGTCGGGGTAATTAGCACAGATACGCAGTATTTT	CVSLVGVISTDTQYF
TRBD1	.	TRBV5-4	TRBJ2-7	TGTGCTTCCCAGGCGGCAGGGGGTCACAACGAGCAGTACTTC	CASQAAGGHNEQYF
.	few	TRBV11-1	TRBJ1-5	TGTGCCAGCAACCTACCACGTAGGGCATGGGGCCAGCCCCAGCATTTT	CASNLPRRAWGQPQHF
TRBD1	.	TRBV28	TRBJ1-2	TGTGTCAGCAGTTCGCTCGGACAGGGGGCCTACTATGGCTACACCTTC	CVSSSLGQGAYYGYTF
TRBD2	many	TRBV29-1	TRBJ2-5	TGCAGCCTCGGCGGGGCGGGAGGACAGGAGACCCAGTACTTC	CSLGGAGGQETQYF
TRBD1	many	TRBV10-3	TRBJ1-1	TGTGCCATCGGACAGGGGGCGAACACTGAAGCTTTCTTT	CAIGQGANTEAFF
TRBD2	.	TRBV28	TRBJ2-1	TGTGCCGGCTTGGGCGGGGCTTATAGCGGGAGGAATGAGCAGTTCTTC	CAGLGGAYSGRNEQFF
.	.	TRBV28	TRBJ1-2	TGTGCCAGCAGTTCTAGACGCAAAAGGCACTATGGCTACACCTTC	CASSSRRKRHYGYTF
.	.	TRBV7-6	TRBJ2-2	TGTGCCAGCACTGTTAACGGGTTGACCGGGGAGCTGTTTTTT	CASTVNGLTGELFF
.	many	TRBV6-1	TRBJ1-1	TGTGCCAGCAGTTCTTACAGAGACACTGAAGCTTTCTTT	CASSSYRDTEAFF
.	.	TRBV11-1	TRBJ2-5	TGTGCTAGCAGCTCGCCCGTGACCGATCAAGAGACCCAGTACTTC	CASSSPVTDQETQYF
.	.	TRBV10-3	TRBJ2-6	TGTGCCATCAGTGAGTCTGACGGGGGCCGTGGGGCCAACGTCCAGACTTTC	CAISESDGGRGANVQTF
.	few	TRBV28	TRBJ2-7	TGTGCCAGCAGAACGAGCTCCTACGAGCAGTACTTC	CASRTSSYEQYF
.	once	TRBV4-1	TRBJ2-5	TGCGCCAGCAGCCGAGGGCTCCGGTCCGCAGAGACCCAATACTTC	CASSRGLRSAETQYF
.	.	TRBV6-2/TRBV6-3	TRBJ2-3	TGTGCCAGCAGTTACCCCCTAGAGATGGCAGATACGCAGTATTTT	CASSYPLEMADTQYF
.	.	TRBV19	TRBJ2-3	TGTGCCAGTAGTATGAGAGGGGGCACAGATACGCAGTATTTT	CASSMRGGTDTQYF
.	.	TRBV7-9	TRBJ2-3	TGTGCCAGCATGCGGACTGAAGGAGATACGCAGTATTTT	CASMRTEGDTQYF
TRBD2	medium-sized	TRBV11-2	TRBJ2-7	TGTGCCAGCAGCCATTTAAGCGGGAAAGGGGCCTACGAGCAGTACTTC	CASSHLSGKGAYEQYF
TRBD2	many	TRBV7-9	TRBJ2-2	TGTGCCAGCAGGCGAGAGACTAGCGGGAGCACCACCGGGGAGCTGTTTTTT	CASRRETSGSTTGELFF
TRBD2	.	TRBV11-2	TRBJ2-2	TGTGCCAGCAGCTTAGCGCTAGCGGGAACCGGGGAGCTGTTTTTT	CASSLALAGTGELFF
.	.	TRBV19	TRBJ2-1	TGTGCCAGTAGTGAGTGGGTGCAATACAATGAGCAGTTCTTC	CASSEWVQYNEQFF
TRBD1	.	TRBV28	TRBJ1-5	TGTGCCAGCAGTCCGATTAGGGACAGCAGAGGTCAGCCCCAGCATTTT	CASSPIRDSRGQPQHF
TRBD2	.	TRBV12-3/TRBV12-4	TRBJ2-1	TGTGCCAGCAGTTTAGGAGCGGGAGGGTACAATGAGCGGTTCTTC	CASSLGAGGYNERFF
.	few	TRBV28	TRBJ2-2	TGTGCCAGCAGGCGGACAGAGAGAAACACCGGGGAGCTGTTTTTT	CASRRTERNTGELFF
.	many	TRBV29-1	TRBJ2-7	TGCAGCGTTGAATTGTCCCGGTACGAGCAGTACTTC	CSVELSRYEQYF
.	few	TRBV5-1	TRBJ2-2	TGCGCCAGTAGCTTGCGGAGGACCGGGGAGCTGCTTTTT	CASSLRRTGELLF
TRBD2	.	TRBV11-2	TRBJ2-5	TGTGCCAGCACCCCAGCCAGGCTAGCGGGAAGAGAGACTCAGTACTTC	CASTPARLAGRETQYF
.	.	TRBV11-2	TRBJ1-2	TGTGCCAGCAGCTTAGACCCCAAGGGGCGATACGGGTACACCTTC	CASSLDPKGRYGYTF
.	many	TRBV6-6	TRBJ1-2	TGTGCCAGCAGTTACAGGGATTATGGCTACACCTTC	CASSYRDYGYTF
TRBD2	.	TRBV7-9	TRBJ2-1	TGTGCCAGCAGCTTAAGTAGCGGGAGGGTGAATGAGCAGTTCTTC	CASSLSSGRVNEQFF
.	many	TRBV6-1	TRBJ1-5	TGTGCCAGCAAGGAGCAAGTCAATCAGCCCCAGCATTTT	CASKEQVNQPQHF
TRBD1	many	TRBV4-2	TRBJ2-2	TGTGCCAGCAGCCAAGTCCCAGACAGGGCGCCGAACACCGGGGAGCTGTTTTTT	CASSQVPDRAPNTGELFF
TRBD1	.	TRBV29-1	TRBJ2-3	TGCAACGTTTTCAGCCTCCGGGACAGGGGTACAGATACGCAGTATTTT	CNVFSLRDRGTDTQYF
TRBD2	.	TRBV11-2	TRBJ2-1	TGTGCGAGCAGCTTGAGGCTAGCGGGAGGGTGGGCTGAGCAGTTCTTC	CASSLRLAGGWAEQFF
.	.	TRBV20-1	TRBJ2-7	TGCAGTGCTCCATCGACAGTGGGGCACGGCGAGCAGTACTTC	CSAPSTVGHGEQYF
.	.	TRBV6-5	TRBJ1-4	TGTGACAGTAGCAGGACAGAGCAGTATGAAAAACTGTTTTTT	CDSSRTEQYEKLFF
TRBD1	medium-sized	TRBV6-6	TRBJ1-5	TGTGCCAGCAGGGGCACCAAACAGGGGCTGAATCAGCCCCAGCATTTT	CASRGTKQGLNQPQHF
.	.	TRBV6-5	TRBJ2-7	TGTGTCAGCAGTGACGGGGGACAGCGCTACGAACAGTACTTC	CVSSDGGQRYEQYF
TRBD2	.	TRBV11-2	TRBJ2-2	TGTACCGGCAGCTTCACTAGCGGTTACACCGGGGAGCTGCCTTTT	CTGSFTSGYTGELPF
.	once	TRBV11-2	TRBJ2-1	TGTGCCAGCAGCTTAGGAGGCAGGAGACTTGGTGAACAGTTCTTC	CASSLGGRRLGEQFF
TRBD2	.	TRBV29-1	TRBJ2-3	TGCAGCGTTGAATCGGGTTCTAGCGGGAGAGGCATAGATACGCAGTCTTTT	CSVESGSSGRGIDTQSF
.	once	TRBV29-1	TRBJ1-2	TGCAGCGTTGAAGATCTCCGGGACCGGCTTGGCTACACCTTT	CSVEDLRDRLGYTF
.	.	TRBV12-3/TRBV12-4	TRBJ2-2	TGTTCCAGCCCGGCTAGCGACCCGGACACCGGGGAACTGTTTTTT	CSSPASDPDTGELFF
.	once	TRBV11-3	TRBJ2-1	TGTGCCAGCAGCAGAATAACCTTTAGGCTCTTC	CASSRITFRLF
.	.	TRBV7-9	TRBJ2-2	TGCGTCAGCAGCTTTTCGGACACCGGGGAGCTGTTTTTT	CVSSFSDTGELFF
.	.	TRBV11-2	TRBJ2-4	TGTGCCAGCAGCTTGAGTGCGCCACCTGGGTACATTCAGTACTTC	CASSLSAPPGYIQYF
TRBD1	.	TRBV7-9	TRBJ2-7	TGTGCCAGCAGCCCCGGACAGGGGGCCTACGAGCAGTGCTTC	CASSPGQGAYEQCF
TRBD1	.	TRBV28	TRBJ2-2	TGTGCCAGCAACTCCGGGACAGAATGCCGGGAGCTGTTTTTT	CASNSGTECRELFF
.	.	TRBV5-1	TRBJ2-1	TGCGCCAGCAGCTTGTGGGCAGGGAGTATCCATGAGCAGTTCTTC	CASSLWAGSIHEQFF
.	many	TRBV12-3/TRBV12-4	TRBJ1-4	TGTGCCAGCAGTTTCGCGAGCTCTCTCGAAAAACTGTTTTTT	CASSFASSLEKLFF
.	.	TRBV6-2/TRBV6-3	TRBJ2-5	TGTGCCAGCAGTTACGTCACCCCCCGAGAGACTCAGTACTTC	CASSYVTPRETQYF